The 15 T cell receptor beta chains below all came from one sample that was sequenced in a study of cytomegalovirus exposure and HLA in healthy donors. PCR amplification relied on 60 Vbeta primers (plus 13 Jbeta primers). This table comes from immunoSEQ multiplex PCR, and its TCRdb copy is limited to in-frame clones, with some not included. The sample lists about 140,000 clones, 60% to 80% seen once, with more than 0.85% in the top ten. Sequencing was performed on PBMCs. All receptors derive from a young man in good health and CMV-seronegative.

The gene calls are TRBV7-9 and TRBJ2-7; a possible D gene is TRBD1 (6 bases). Trimming took 6 bases from V and 3 from J, leaving 15 bases between them. The CDR3 sequence is 14 residues long. CDR1 SEHNR and CDR2 FQNEAQ come from the germline V gene (reference sequence). The CDR3 sequence: CASSPSTGLYEQYF. CDR3 nucleotide sequence: TGTGCCAGCAGTCCCTCAACAGGGCTCTACGAGCAGTACTTC.

The chain couples TRBV28 to TRBJ1-2; a weak D match, TRBD1 (6 bases). The CDR3 loop spans 15 amino acids. The V end lost 1 base, the J end lost 2 bases, and 11 bases lay between the germline ends. Germline V gene sequence: CDR1 MDHEN, CDR2 SYDVKM. CDR3 amino acids: CASSLYRGANYGYTF. Here the CDR3 DNA reads TGTGCCAGCAGTTTATATCGGGGGGCGAACTATGGCTACACCTTC.

J is TRBJ2-3 and V is TRBV7-8; D not resolved. CDR3 size: 14 residues. Germline CDR1 is SGHVS and CDR2 is FQNEAQ. Trimming left V 2 bases short and J 0 bases short, with 6 bases between. CDR3 DNA: TGTGCCAGCAGCTTAACAGCTAGCACAGATACGCAGTATTTT. It is translated as CASSLTASTDTQYF.

This clone has more than one count but fewer than ten. The chain is built from TRBV6-6 and TRBJ2-1, with TRBD1 matching 9 bases. Germline V lookup: CDR1 MNHNY, CDR2 SVGAGI (reference sequence). The CDR3 runs to 16 residues. After removal of 5 bases from V and 2 bases from J, the junction contained 7 bases not matched to a gene. The CDR3 DNA reads TGTGCCAGCAGTCCACGACAGGGGGAAACCTACAATGAGCAGTTCTTC. This gives the protein CASSPRQGETYNEQFF.

The chain employs TRBV6-5 and TRBJ1-2; D is perhaps TRBD1 (5 bases). The CDR3 loop spans 12 amino acids. Per germline, CDR1 MNHEY and CDR2 SVGAGI. V was shortened by 5 bases and J by 6 bases, with 10 bases between the two germline ends. Here the CDR3 DNA reads TGTGCCAGCAGTCAGGGCCTGGATGGCTACACCTTC. This gives the protein CASSQGLDGYTF.

This clone was picked up one time. The genes are TRBV5-6 and TRBJ1-5; 9 bases agree with TRBD1. The CDR3 is 15 amino acids. The junction had 3 bases not matched to a gene; V was cut back by 3 bases and J by 2 bases. Germline V gives CDR1 SGHDT, CDR2 YYEEEE. The CDR3 DNA reads as TGTGCCAGCAGCTACAGGGGGCATGGCAATCAGCCCCAGCATTTT. Its translation: CASSYRGHGNQPQHF.

CDR3 in amino acids: CAISGDTWDRAGYTF. In nucleotides, the CDR3 is TGTGCCATCAGTGGGGACACTTGGGACAGGGCTGGCTACACCTTC. The chain uses TRBV10-3 and TRBJ1-2; TRBD1 aligns across 9 bases. The CDR3 length is 15 residues. CDR1 ENHRY and CDR2 SYGVKD come from the germline V gene. Germline trimming cut 4 bases from V and 7 bases from J; bases unmatched to any gene: 10.

The chain is built from TRBV30 and TRBJ1-2; maybe TRBD1 (6 bases). This CDR3 spans 15 amino acids. The germline V and J ends were trimmed by 4 bases and 3 bases, with 18 bases remaining between them. Germline V CDR1 and CDR2: GTSNPN, SVGIG (reference sequence). DNA for the CDR3: TGTGCCTGGATCCGGACAGTACCATTGGACTATGGCTACACCTTC. Residues: CAWIRTVPLDYGYTF.

The V gene is TRBV6-1, the J gene TRBJ1-1; TRBD1 agrees at 9 bases. CDR3 length equals 14 residues. Germline V gives CDR1 MNHNS, CDR2 SASEGT. V gave up 7 bases and J gave up 4 bases; unmatched junction bases: 7. The CDR3 bases are TGTGCCAGCACCAAGAACAGGGGGCCCACTGAAGCTTTCTTT. Translation: CASTKNRGPTEAFF.

This clone was recorded only once. The V gene is TRBV27, the J gene TRBJ2-1; TRBD1 might be the D (5 bases). Trimming took off 5 bases at V and 9 bases at J, with 17 bases between the two ends. This CDR3 is 14 amino acids long. CDR1 is MNHEY, CDR2 SMNVEV, per germline (reference sequence). The CDR3 reads CASSNAQGWGEQFF. CDR3 nucleotide sequence: TGTGCCAGCAGTAACGCGCAGGGTTGGGGTGAGCAGTTCTTC.

This chain connects TRBV27 to TRBJ2-1, with D perhaps matching TRBD1 (6 bases). There are 16 residues in the CDR3. Between the trimmed V and J ends, which lost 0 bases and 6 bases, there was a span of 15 bases. Germline assignment: CDR1 MNHEY and CDR2 SMNVEV (reference sequence). The CDR3 spells CASSLSRAGVPNEQFF. The CDR3 region has the DNA TGTGCCAGCAGTTTATCGAGGGCAGGGGTCCCCAATGAGCAGTTCTTC.

The V and J genes are TRBV9 and TRBJ1-1, with D unclear. Germline CDR1 reads SGDLS; CDR2 reads YYNGEE. The CDR3 covers 12 residues. V was pared by 4 bases and J by 8 bases, with 12 bases between. The CDR3: CASSPQTSEAFF. DNA for the CDR3: TGTGCCAGCAGCCCACAAACCTCCGAAGCTTTCTTT.

The chain employs TRBV18 and TRBJ2-2; no clear D gene. Germline CDR1 KGHSH, CDR2 LQKENI. There are 14 residues in the CDR3. Between the trimmed V and J ends, which lost 1 base and 8 bases, there was a span of 11 bases. CDR3 nucleotide sequence: TGTGCCAGCTCACCACTCCCGGGTACTGGGGAGCTGTTTTTT. Translation gives CASSPLPGTGELFF.

The J gene is TRBJ2-7, the V gene TRBV5-6, with 7 bases identical to TRBD2. This CDR3 region has 15 residues. V gave up 5 bases and J gave up 3 bases; unmatched junction bases: 11. Germline V lookup: CDR1 SGHDT, CDR2 YYEEEE. CDR3 coding DNA: TGTGCCAGCAGAGCGGGACCCCAGGCCCTCTACGAGCAGTACTTC. This encodes CASRAGPQALYEQYF. Combining the CDR3 with reference TRBV5-6 and TRBJ2-7 gives the whole variable domain DAGVTQSPTHLIKTRGQQVTLRCSPKSGHDTVSWYQQALGQGPQFIFQYYEEEERQRGNFPDRFSGHQFPNYSSELNVNALLLGDSALYLCASRAGPQALYEQYFGPGTRLTVT.

The chain carries TRBV2 and TRBJ2-4; D may be TRBD1 (6 bases). The V end was cut by 11 bases, the J end by 0 bases, with 17 bases between. Per the germline V gene, CDR1 is SNHLY and CDR2 is FYNNEI. The CDR3 sequence is 15 residues long. CDR3 residues: CASRGTPLAKNIQYF. The DNA of the CDR3 is TGTGCCTCAAGGGGGACCCCTCTAGCCAAAAACATTCAGTACTTC.